Included here is one T cell receptor (beta chain) sequence, with context. Its antigen is not known. These data belong to a study of tumor-infiltrating lymphocytes in localized non-small cell lung cancer. Study overall: Resected tumor was paired with non-adjacent uninvolved lung from the same patient. Broader study findings: Compared with uninvolved lung, tumors showed higher T cell infiltration by TCRbeta sequencing. Different pieces of the same tissue went to different assays, confounding technical variation with intratumor heterogeneity. Tumor T-cell fraction was not associated with recurrence-free survival.

Only in-frame clones appear in the TCRdb table, and some are missing; sequencing was by immunoSEQ multiplex PCR. The top ten clones hold 4.1% of a sample with about 15,000 clones, roughly 70% of them seen once. The V gene's germline CDR1 is SGHRS and CDR2 YFSETQ. V lost 3 bases and J lost 1, with 13 bases in between. The CDR3 totals 15 residues. This receptor was obtained from a human donor with non-small cell lung cancer. The sample taken for sequencing was lung tumor tissue. The chain is built from TRBV5-1 and TRBJ1-1, with no clear D. The CDR3 DNA is TGCGCCAGCAGCTGGCGAGGAGGGTCGAACACTGAAGCTTTCTTT. This gives the protein CASSWRGGSNTEAFF.